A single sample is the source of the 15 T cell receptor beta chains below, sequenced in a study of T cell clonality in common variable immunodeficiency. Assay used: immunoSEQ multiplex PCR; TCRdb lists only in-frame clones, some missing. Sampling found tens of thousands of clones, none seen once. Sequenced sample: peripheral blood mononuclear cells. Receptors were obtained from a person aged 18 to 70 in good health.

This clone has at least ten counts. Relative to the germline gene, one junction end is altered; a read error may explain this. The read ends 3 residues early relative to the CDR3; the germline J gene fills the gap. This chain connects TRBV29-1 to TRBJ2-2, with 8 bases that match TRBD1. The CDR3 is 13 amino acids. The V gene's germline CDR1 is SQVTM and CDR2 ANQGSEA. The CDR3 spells CGVVRTGGGELFF. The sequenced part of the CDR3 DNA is TGCGGCGTTGTTCGAACAGGGGGCGGGGAG.

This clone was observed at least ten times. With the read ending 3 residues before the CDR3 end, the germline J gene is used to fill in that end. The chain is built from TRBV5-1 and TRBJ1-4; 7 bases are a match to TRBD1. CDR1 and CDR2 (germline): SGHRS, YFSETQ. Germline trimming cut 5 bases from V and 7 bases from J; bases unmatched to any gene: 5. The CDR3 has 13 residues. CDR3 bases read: TGCGCCAGCAGGGTAGGACAGGCTGAAAAA. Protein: CASRVGQAEK. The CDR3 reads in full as CASRVGQAEKLFF.

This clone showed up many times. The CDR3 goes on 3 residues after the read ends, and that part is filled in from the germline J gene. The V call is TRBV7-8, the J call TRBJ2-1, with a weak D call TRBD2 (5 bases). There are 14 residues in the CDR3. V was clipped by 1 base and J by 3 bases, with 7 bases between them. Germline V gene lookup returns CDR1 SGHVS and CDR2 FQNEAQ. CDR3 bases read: TGTGCCAGCAGCTTAGGAGGGTACTACAATGAG. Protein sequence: CASSLGGYYNE. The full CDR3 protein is CASSLGGYYNEQFF. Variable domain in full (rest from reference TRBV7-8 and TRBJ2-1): GAGVSQSPRYKVAKRGQDVALRCDPISGHVSLFWYQQALGQGPEFLTYFQNEAQLDKSGLPSDRFFAERPEGSVSTLKIQRTQQEDSAVYLCASSLGGYYNEQFFGPGTRLTVL.

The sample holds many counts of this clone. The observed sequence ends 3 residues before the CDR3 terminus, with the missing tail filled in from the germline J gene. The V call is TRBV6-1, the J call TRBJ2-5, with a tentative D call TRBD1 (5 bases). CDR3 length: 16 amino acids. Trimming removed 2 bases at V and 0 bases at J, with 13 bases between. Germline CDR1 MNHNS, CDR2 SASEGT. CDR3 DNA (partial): TGTGCCAGCAGTGAAACGGCAGGGTTGTACCAAGAGACC. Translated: CASSETAGLYQET. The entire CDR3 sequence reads CASSETAGLYQETQYF.

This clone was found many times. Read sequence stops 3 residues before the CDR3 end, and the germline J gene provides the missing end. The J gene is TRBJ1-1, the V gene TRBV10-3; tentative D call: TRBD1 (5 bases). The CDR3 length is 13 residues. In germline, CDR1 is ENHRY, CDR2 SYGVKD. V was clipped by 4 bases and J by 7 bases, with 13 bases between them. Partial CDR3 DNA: TGTGCCATCAGTGCCGCGGGGGACGGTGAA. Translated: CAISAAGDGE. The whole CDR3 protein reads CAISAAGDGEAFF.

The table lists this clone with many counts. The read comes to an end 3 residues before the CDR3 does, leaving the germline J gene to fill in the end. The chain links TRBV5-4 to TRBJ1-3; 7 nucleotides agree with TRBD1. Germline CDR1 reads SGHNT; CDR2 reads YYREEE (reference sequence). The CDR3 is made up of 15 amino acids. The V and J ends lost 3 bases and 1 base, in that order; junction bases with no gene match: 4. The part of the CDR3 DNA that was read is TGTGCCAGCAGCTCGCCGACAGGGTCTGGAAACACC. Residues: CASSSPTGSGNT. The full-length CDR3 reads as CASSSPTGSGNTIYF.

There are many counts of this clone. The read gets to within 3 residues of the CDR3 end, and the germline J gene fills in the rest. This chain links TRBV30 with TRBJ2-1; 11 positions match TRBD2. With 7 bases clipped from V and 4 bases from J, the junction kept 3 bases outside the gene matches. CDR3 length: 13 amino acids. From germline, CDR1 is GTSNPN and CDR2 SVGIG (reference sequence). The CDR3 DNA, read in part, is TGTGCCTTCACTAGCGGGAGTTACAATGAG. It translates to CAFTSGSYNE. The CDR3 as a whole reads CAFTSGSYNEQFF.

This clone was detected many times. This CDR3 reads CAWSVSVPEAFF. The sequenced CDR3 bases are TGTGCCTGGAGTGTATCGGTCCCTGAA. This chain connects TRBV30 to TRBJ1-1; D is unresolved. The read ends 3 residues shy of where the CDR3 ends; the end is completed using the germline J gene. The CDR3 covers 12 residues. Germline-derived CDR1 and CDR2 are GTSNPN and SVGIG (reference sequence). The V end was cut by 0 bases, the J end by 6 bases, with 8 bases between. The full variable domain, in which reference TRBV30 and TRBJ1-1 provide the parts outside the CDR3, is SQTIHQWPATLVQPVGSPLSLECTVEGTSNPNLYWYRQAAGRGLQLLFYSVGIGQISSEVPQNLSASRPQDRQFILSSKKLLLSDSGFYLCAWSVSVPEAFFGQGTRLTVV.

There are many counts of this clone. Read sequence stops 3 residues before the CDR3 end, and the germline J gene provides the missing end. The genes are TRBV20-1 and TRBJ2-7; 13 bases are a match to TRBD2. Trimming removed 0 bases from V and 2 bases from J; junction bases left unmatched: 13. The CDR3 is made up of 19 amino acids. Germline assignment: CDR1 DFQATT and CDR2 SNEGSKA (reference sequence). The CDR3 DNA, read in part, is TGCAGTGCTAGAGATTGGGTTCGGGACGGGACTAGCGGGACCTACGAG. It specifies CSARDWVRDGTSGTYE. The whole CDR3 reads CSARDWVRDGTSGTYEQYF.

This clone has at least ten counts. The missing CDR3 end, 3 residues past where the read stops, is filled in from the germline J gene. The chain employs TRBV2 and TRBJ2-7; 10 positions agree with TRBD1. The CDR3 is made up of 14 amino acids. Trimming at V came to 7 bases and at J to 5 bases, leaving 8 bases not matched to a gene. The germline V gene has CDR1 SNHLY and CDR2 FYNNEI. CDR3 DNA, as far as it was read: TGTGCCAGCACCCAGGGACAGGGGATCAACGAG. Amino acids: CASTQGQGINE. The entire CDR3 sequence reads CASTQGQGINEQYF.

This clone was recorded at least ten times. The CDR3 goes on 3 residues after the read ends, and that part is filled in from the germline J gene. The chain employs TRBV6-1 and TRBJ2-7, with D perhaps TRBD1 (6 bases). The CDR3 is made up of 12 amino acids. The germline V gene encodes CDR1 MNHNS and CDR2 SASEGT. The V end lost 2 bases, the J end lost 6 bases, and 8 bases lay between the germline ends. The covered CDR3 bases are TGTGCCAGCAGTGAAATGGGGGCCGAG. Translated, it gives CASSEMGAE. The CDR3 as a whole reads CASSEMGAEQYF.

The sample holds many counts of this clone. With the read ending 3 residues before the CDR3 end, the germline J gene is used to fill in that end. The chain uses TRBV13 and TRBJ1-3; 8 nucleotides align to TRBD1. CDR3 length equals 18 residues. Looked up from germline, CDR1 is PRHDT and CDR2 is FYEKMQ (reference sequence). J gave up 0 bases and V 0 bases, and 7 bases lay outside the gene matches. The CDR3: CASSLGTGATFSGNTIYF. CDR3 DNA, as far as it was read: TGTGCCAGCAGCTTAGGGACAGGGGCTACCTTCTCTGGAAACACC. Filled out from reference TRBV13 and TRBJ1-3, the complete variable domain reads AAGVIQSPRHLIKEKRETATLKCYPIPRHDTVYWYQQGPGQDPQFLISFYEKMQSDKGSIPDRFSAQQFSDYHSELNMSSLELGDSALYFCASSLGTGATFSGNTIYFGEGSWLTVV.

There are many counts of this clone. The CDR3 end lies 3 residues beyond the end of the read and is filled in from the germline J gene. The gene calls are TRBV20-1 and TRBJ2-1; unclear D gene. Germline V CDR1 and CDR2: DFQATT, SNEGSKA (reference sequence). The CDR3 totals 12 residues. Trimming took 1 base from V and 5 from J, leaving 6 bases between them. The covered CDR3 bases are TGCAGTGCTAGAGCCTTTAACAATGAG. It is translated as CSARAFNNE. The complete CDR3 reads CSARAFNNEQFF.

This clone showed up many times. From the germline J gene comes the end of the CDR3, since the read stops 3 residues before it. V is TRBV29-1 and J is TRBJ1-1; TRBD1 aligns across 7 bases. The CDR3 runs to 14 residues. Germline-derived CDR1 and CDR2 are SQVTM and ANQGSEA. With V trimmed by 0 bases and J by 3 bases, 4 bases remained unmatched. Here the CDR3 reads CSVEDRQGDTEAFF. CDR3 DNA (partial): TGCAGCGTTGAAGATCGACAGGGCGACACTGAA.

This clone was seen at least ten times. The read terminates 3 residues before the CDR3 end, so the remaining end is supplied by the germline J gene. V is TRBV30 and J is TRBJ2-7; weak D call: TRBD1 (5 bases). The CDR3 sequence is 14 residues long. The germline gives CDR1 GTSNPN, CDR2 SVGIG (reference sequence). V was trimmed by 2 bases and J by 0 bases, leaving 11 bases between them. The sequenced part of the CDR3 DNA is TGTGCCTGGAGTAGTAGGGGCCGCTCCTACGAG. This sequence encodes CAWSSRGRSYE. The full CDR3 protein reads CAWSSRGRSYEQYF.